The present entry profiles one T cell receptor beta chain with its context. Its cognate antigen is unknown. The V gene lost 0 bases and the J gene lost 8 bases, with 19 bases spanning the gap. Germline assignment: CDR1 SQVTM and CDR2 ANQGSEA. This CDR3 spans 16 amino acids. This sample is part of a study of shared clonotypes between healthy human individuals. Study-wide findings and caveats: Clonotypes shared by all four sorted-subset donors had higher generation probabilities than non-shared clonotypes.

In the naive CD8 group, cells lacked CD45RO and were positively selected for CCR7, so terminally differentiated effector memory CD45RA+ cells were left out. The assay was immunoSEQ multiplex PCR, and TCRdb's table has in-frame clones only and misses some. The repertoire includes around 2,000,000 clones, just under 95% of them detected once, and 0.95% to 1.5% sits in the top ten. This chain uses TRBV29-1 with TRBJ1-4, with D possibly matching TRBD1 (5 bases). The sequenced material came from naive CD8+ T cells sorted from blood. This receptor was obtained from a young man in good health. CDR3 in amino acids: CSVEEGVEGPGEKLFF. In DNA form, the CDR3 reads TGCAGCGTTGAAGAAGGGGTTGAGGGGCCTGGAGAAAAACTGTTTTTT. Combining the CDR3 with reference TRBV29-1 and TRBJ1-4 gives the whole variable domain SAVISQKPSRDICQRGTSLTIQCQVDSQVTMMFWYRQQPGQSLTLIATANQGSEATYESGFVIDKFPISRPNLTFSTLTVSNMSPEDSSIYLCSVEEGVEGPGEKLFFGSGTQLSVL.